This T cell receptor (beta chain) was captured by sequencing in a study of vaccination effects on CD4 cells after COVID-19 (dated by TCRdb to between 2022 and 2023). General notes on the study: The ViraFEST assay stimulated PBMC with viral peptide pools and then used TCR sequencing to identify antigen-specific CD4+ T cell clonotypes by expansion. Each participant received two doses of an mRNA SARS-CoV-2 vaccine, either BNT162b2 or mRNA-1273. About 2 million PBMC per well were cultured in IMDM with 5% human AB serum, 10 IU/ml IL-2 and gentamicin, plus 10 ug/ml peptides. The study compared SARS-CoV-2 spike-specific CD4+ TCR repertoires before and after mRNA vaccination in COVID-19 convalescent patients and infection-naive vaccine recipients. Altogether, 10 COVID-19 convalescent patients and several SARS-CoV-2-naive healthy vaccine recipients made up the full study. The Oncomine TCR Beta short-read assay on an Illumina iSeq 100 was used to sequence cultures from other donors in the study. Overall results and qualifications from the work: Limitations of the study were the small number of convalescent patients and the absence of early post-infection timepoints. Marked clonal contraction was observed in both infection-induced and vaccine-induced clones at late post-vaccination timepoints, consistent with waning T cell responses. Among healthy vaccine recipients, nearly all vaccine-induced clones were SARS-CoV-2 mono-reactive, and just 1 of 255 was cross-reactive with common cold coronaviruses.

In the case of this clone: No antigen is known for it. The input lacks base qualities; no much larger clone sits a single base away.

The library was obtained by the immunoSEQ multiplex PCR assay. DNA from the cultured, isolated CD4+ T cells was subjected to TCR beta CDR3 sequencing. As for how the authors treated the data: Non-productive TCR sequences were removed, reads were trimmed to the CDR3 region, and CDR3s of at least 7 amino acids were retained. The MANAFEST web app was used to pick out antigen-specific clonotypes by comparing their expansion in peptide wells with that in reference cultures. To count as positive, a clone had to show expansion at FDR<0.05 compared with the reference and with all other wells, an odds ratio above 5, and a frequency above 0.1% in two replicate wells. Cross-reactive clonotypes were defined as significantly expanded in SARS-CoV-2 spike wells and in at least one common cold coronavirus spike condition. CDR3 similarity was assessed by Levenshtein distance with the stringdist R package, and unrooted trees were built with ape in R 3.6.1. TCRdb provides this immuneACCESS table in a form limited to in-frame rearrangements. Some clones are lacking; in checked studies, under half of them reflect an unresolved V gene, and why the rest are absent is not known. V and J calls and clone size are those listed in that table; D and trimming were worked out from the DNA. This sample gives around 46,000 clones in total; 50% to 80% of them show up just once. Roughly 6% of the sample lies in the top ten.

After about 10 days of culture, CD4+ T cells were isolated with the EasySep CD4+ T cell isolation kit. Negative nucleocapsid antibody results before and after vaccination confirmed that the healthy vaccine recipients had no prior SARS-CoV-2 infection. Half of the culture medium was replaced with fresh IL-2-containing medium on days 3 and 7. Unless noted otherwise, every peptide stimulation condition was cultured in triplicate wells. PBMC were separated from whole blood using Ficoll-Paque Plus gradient centrifugation and were then either cryopreserved at -140C or used fresh. The QIAamp micro DNA kit was used to extract genomic DNA from the cultured CD4+ T cells. Its CDR3 holds 14 amino acids, cysteine through phenylalanine. The DNA shown is the 42-base CDR3, in frame from base 1. Sequences LGHNA (CDR1) and YNFKEQ (CDR2) are obtained from the germline V gene. Trimming at the junction amounts to 3 bases on V and 2 bases on J, and the germline ends lie 8 bases apart.

This TCR derives from a human donor who received a COVID-19 vaccine. This specimen was CD4+ T cells from PBMCs cultured without peptide, taken before COVID-19 vaccination. The chain was built from TRBV4-2 and TRBJ1-5, with the D gene not clear enough to name. The nucleotides are TGTGCCAGCAGCCAGACTTGGGGCAATCAGCCCCAGCATTTT. Translated, it reads CASSQTWGNQPQHF.